These 21 T cell receptor beta chains came from one sample sequenced in a study of blood T cell repertoires in COVID-19. Clones were sequenced by immunoSEQ multiplex PCR, and TCRdb holds only the in-frame ones, with some missing. This table has about 350,000 clones, around 88% appearing once. The sequenced sample consisted of peripheral blood. Receptors were obtained from an older woman with COVID-19, enrolled during active disease.

CDR3 nucleotides: TGTGCCAGCAGTGAACCGCAGGGGTGGAATGAGCAGTTCTTC. Amino acid sequence: CASSEPQGWNEQFF. This sequence joins TRBV6-1 and TRBJ2-1, with D possibly TRBD1 on 6 matching bases. This CDR3 has 14 amino acids. V was clipped by 2 bases and J by 7 bases, with 12 bases between them. Germline-derived CDR1 and CDR2 are MNHNS and SASEGT.

This chain uses TRBV2 with TRBJ1-1, with 10 positions matching TRBD1. Germline-derived CDR1 and CDR2 are SNHLY and FYNNEI. CDR3 length: 16 amino acids. With 9 bases clipped from V and 4 bases from J, the junction kept 14 bases outside the gene matches. CDR3 residues: CASYRQGASRSTEAFF. CDR3 in DNA: TGTGCCAGTTATAGACAGGGGGCATCTCGTAGCACTGAAGCTTTCTTT. Drawing the rest from reference TRBV2 and TRBJ1-1, the complete variable domain is EPEVTQTPSHQVTQMGQEVILRCVPISNHLYFYWYRQILGQKVEFLVSFYNNEISEKSEIFDDQFSVERPDGSNFTLKIRSTKLEDSAMYFCASYRQGASRSTEAFFGQGTRLTVV.

The chain recombines TRBV18 with TRBJ1-1, with 7 bases fitting TRBD1. The CDR3 has 12 amino acids. CDR1 and CDR2 (germline): KGHSH, LQKENI. V gave up 6 bases and J gave up 8 bases; unmatched junction bases: 6. The chain's CDR3 is CASSSGQLEAFF. Written as DNA, the CDR3 is TGTGCCAGCTCGTCGGGACAGTTAGAAGCTTTCTTT.

This sequence joins TRBV15 and TRBJ1-4; D might be TRBD1 (6 bases). The length of the CDR3 is 14 residues. Germline lookup yields CDR1 LNHNV and CDR2 YYDKDF (reference sequence). The ends were cut back, 0 bases at V and 5 bases at J, with 7 bases in the middle. The CDR3 loop reads CATSRDRGNEKLFF. CDR3 DNA sequence: TGTGCCACCAGCAGAGACAGGGGCAATGAAAAACTGTTTTTT.

The genes are TRBV7-2 and TRBJ2-1; TRBD1 matches at 9 bases. V shed 3 bases, J shed 4 bases, and the junction held 7 bases outside the gene matches. This CDR3 has 16 residues. Germline CDR1 reads SGHTA; CDR2 reads FQGNSA. CDR3 sequence (DNA): TGTGCCAGCAGCTTGGACAGGGGCAAAGGTTACAATGAGCAGTTCTTC. Its protein product is CASSLDRGKGYNEQFF.

This sequence joins TRBV7-2 and TRBJ1-5; D not certain. The CDR3 covers 12 residues. CDR1 and CDR2 (germline): SGHTA, FQGNSA. V lost 4 bases, J lost 7 bases, and 8 bases lay in between. CDR3 sequence (DNA): TGTGCCAGCAGCTCGTCGGGACAGCCCCAGCATTTT. This sequence encodes CASSSSGQPQHF.

A single count supports this clone. V and J are TRBV7-9 and TRBJ2-3; perhaps TRBD1 as D (5 bases). This CDR3 has 15 amino acids. V lost 6 bases, J lost 0 bases, and 13 bases lay in between. Germline CDR1 reads SEHNR; CDR2 reads FQNEAQ (reference sequence). The CDR3 region is CASSPGFPSTDTQYF. The DNA for the CDR3 is TGTGCCAGCAGTCCAGGGTTCCCTAGCACAGATACGCAGTATTTT. The full variable domain, rest sourced from reference TRBV7-9 and TRBJ2-3, is DTGVSQNPRHKITKRGQNVTFRCDPISEHNRLYWYRQTLGQGPEFLTYFQNEAQLEKSRLLSDRFSAERPKGSFSTLEIQRTEQGDSAMYLCASSPGFPSTDTQYFGPGTRLTVL.

The V and J genes are TRBV5-1 and TRBJ1-2; TRBD1 matches at 7 bases. CDR1 is SGHRS, CDR2 YFSETQ, per germline. V was pared by 4 bases and J by 4 bases, with 10 bases of the junction left unmatched. CDR3 length: 15 residues. The CDR3 coding sequence is TGCGCCAGCAGCGCGGCAGGGACAGCTGTCTATGGCTACACCTTC. Its protein is CASSAAGTAVYGYTF.

The V gene is TRBV4-2, the J gene TRBJ2-1, with 9 bases aligning to TRBD1. V gave up 0 bases and J gave up 13 bases; unmatched junction bases: 16. The CDR3 runs to 17 residues. The germline V gene encodes CDR1 LGHNA and CDR2 YNFKEQ. CDR3 region: CASSQDRATDRGWVQFF. In DNA, the CDR3 is TGTGCCAGCAGCCAAGATCGGGCAACCGACAGGGGGTGGGTTCAGTTCTTC.

This chain's CDR3 is CASNTGQSSYEQYF. For the CDR3, the DNA is TGTGCCAGCAACACGGGACAGAGCTCCTACGAGCAGTACTTC. J is TRBJ2-7 and V is TRBV7-9; 7 nucleotides agree with TRBD1. The CDR3 is 14 residues long. The germline CDR1 and CDR2 sequences are SEHNR and FQNEAQ (reference sequence). Trimming took 7 bases from V and 0 from J; bases not matched to a gene: 6.

The gene calls are TRBV18 and TRBJ1-1; D remains ambiguous. The CDR3 is 12 amino acids. Per germline, CDR1 KGHSH and CDR2 LQKENI. V was clipped by 2 bases and J by 8 bases, with 9 bases between them. CDR3 DNA: TGTGCCAGCTCACCAATGCCGGGAGAAGCTTTCTTT. Encoded protein: CASSPMPGEAFF.

The rearrangement links TRBV7-9 to TRBJ2-4; TRBD2 matches 11 bases. V lost 5 bases, J lost 0 bases, and 6 bases stayed unmatched. The V gene's germline CDR1 is SEHNR and CDR2 FQNEAQ (reference sequence). This CDR3 has 17 amino acids. CDR3 sequence reads: CASSPLAGAVAKNIQYF. CDR3 sequence (DNA): TGTGCCAGCAGCCCACTAGCGGGGGCCGTAGCCAAAAACATTCAGTACTTC.

V usage is TRBV7-9 and J usage is TRBJ1-2; D may be TRBD1 (5 bases). V was cut by 3 bases and J by 0 bases, with 11 bases left in between. Germline lookup yields CDR1 SEHNR and CDR2 FQNEAQ (reference sequence). The CDR3 is 15 amino acids. CDR3 residues: CASSLKGPANYGYTF. In DNA, the CDR3 is TGTGCCAGCAGCTTGAAGGGGCCTGCTAACTATGGCTACACCTTC.

The sample holds one count of this clone. The CDR3 region has the DNA TGTGCCAGCAGCAACCCGGGACAGGGGGCTTTCTTT. Translated, it gives CASSNPGQGAFF. The V call is TRBV5-8, the J call TRBJ1-1, with 10 bases identical to TRBD1. Germline trimming cut 4 bases from V and 11 bases from J; bases unmatched to any gene: 5. CDR1 and CDR2 from the germline V gene are SGHTS and YDEGEE. The CDR3 extends over 12 amino acids.

This clone was detected only a few times. CDR3 in DNA: TGCAGTGCTACGGACAGCTATGGCTACACCTTC. Its protein is CSATDSYGYTF. The chain joins TRBV20-1 to TRBJ1-2; a weak D match, TRBD1 (6 bases). Trimming took 4 bases from V and 4 from J, leaving 7 bases between them. Germline V gene sequence: CDR1 DFQATT, CDR2 SNEGSKA (reference sequence). CDR3 length: 11 amino acids.

V and J are TRBV27 and TRBJ1-2; tentatively, D is TRBD1 (5 bases). The V gene's germline CDR1 is MNHEY and CDR2 SMNVEV (reference sequence). Between the trimmed V and J ends, which lost 4 bases and 3 bases, there was a span of 12 bases. This CDR3 spans 14 amino acids. Here the CDR3 reads CASSYGGTYYGYTF. CDR3 sequence (DNA): TGTGCCAGCAGTTACGGAGGGACGTACTATGGCTACACCTTC.

In nucleotides, the CDR3 is TGTGCCAGCAGCTCTTCTTACAGGGGGCTGATAGAGACCCAGTACTTC. This encodes CASSSSYRGLIETQYF. V usage is TRBV7-6 and J usage is TRBJ2-5; 9 nucleotides line up with TRBD1. Germline trimming cut 4 bases from V and 4 bases from J; bases unmatched to any gene: 10. CDR1 and CDR2 from the germline V gene are SGHVS and FNYEAQ. The CDR3 is made up of 16 amino acids.

The chain is built from TRBV18 and TRBJ1-3, with D possibly matching TRBD1 (5 bases). V was clipped by 2 bases and J by 2 bases, with 10 bases between them. There are 15 residues in the CDR3. The germline CDR1 and CDR2 sequences are KGHSH and LQKENI. This chain's CDR3 is CASSPGGETGNTIYF. CDR3 DNA: TGTGCCAGCTCACCAGGAGGGGAAACTGGAAACACCATATATTTT.

The chain couples TRBV7-2 to TRBJ1-5; 7 bases match TRBD1. The length of the CDR3 is 14 residues. CDR1 is SGHTA and CDR2 is FQGNSA in the germline V gene. Unmatched junction bases numbered 6, after V lost 3 bases and J lost 7 bases. CDR3 loop: CASSFLGGQQPQHF. In DNA form, the CDR3 reads TGTGCCAGCAGCTTCTTAGGGGGCCAACAGCCCCAGCATTTT.

This chain connects TRBV12-3 or TRBV12-4 to TRBJ2-5; 7 positions match TRBD2. The CDR3 runs 13 residues. J lost 7 bases, V lost 4 bases, and 6 bases had no gene match. This CDR3 reads CASSSGLISTQYF. DNA for the CDR3: TGTGCCAGCAGTTCGGGACTAATTTCGACCCAGTACTTC.

The V gene is TRBV29-1, the J gene TRBJ2-7; tentatively, D is TRBD2 (7 bases). The ends were cut back, 3 bases at V and 9 bases at J, with 21 bases in the middle. The CDR3 loop spans 14 amino acids. Germline lookup yields CDR1 SQVTM and CDR2 ANQGSEA. CDR3 sequence reads: CSVDGRPGGGGQYF. The DNA of the CDR3 is TGCAGCGTTGATGGCAGACCGGGGGGCGGCGGGCAGTACTTC.